This T cell receptor beta chain originates from a study of blood T cell repertoires in COVID-19. The assay was immunoSEQ multiplex PCR, and TCRdb's table has in-frame clones only and misses some. The table lists some 290,000 clones, about nine tenths of them singletons. V dropped 3 bases and J dropped 7 bases, with 12 bases sitting between them. Germline CDR1 and CDR2: DFQATT and SNEGSKA (reference sequence). CDR3 size: 12 residues. Enrolled through a virtual design, the participants were between roughly 18 and 90 years of age and came from roughly 22 US areas. Assignment of participants to cohorts was predicated upon participant-reported clinical history.

Sequencing was performed on PBMCs or T cells enriched from blood (not recorded which). This chain uses TRBV20-1 with TRBJ1-2; D is perhaps TRBD1 (5 bases). The origin of this receptor is a woman under 40 who had recovered from COVID-19. The CDR3 loop reads CSASSPGFGYTF. The CDR3 DNA is TGCAGTGCTAGTTCGCCAGGGTTTGGCTACACCTTC.